This T cell receptor (beta chain) appears in the sequencing data of a study of spatial heterogeneity in lung cancer. This clonotype was seen many times. Time point defined: blood at routine non-recurrence follow-up after resection. Whole RNA, which was extracted from tumor, nontumor lung tissue or frozen PBMC, was sequenced without any cell sorting. The V and J ends lost 6 bases and 1 base respectively, with 12 bases between them. The CDR3 sequence is 14 residues long. Per germline, CDR1 KGHSH and CDR2 LQKENI. In TCRdb, the 5' RACE reads were re-called with MiXCR into one record per CDR3 protein. In the table there are about 120,000 distinct CDR3 sequences, 12% of which are singletons.

This chain connects TRBV18 to TRBJ1-1; possible D gene TRBD1, 5 bases. Sample: PBMCs, taken at follow-up. This receptor was identified in a male donor with early-stage non-small cell lung cancer. The DNA for the CDR3 is TGTGCCAGCTCCAATGTAGGGGCGAACACTGAAGCTTTCTTT. It is translated as CASSNVGANTEAFF.